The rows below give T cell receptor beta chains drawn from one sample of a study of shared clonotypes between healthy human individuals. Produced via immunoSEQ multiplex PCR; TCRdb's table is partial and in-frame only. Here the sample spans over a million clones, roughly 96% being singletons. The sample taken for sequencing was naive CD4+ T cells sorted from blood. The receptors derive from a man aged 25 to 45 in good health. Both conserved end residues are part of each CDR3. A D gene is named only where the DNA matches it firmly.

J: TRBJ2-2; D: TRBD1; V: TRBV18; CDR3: CASSPLGQGSAGELFF; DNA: TGTGCCAGCTCACCACTGGGACAGGGGTCCGCAGGGGAGCTGTTTTTT
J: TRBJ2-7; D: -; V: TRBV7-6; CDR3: CASSLSGRTYEQYF; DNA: TGTGCCAGCAGCTTAAGCGGGCGGACCTACGAGCAGTACTTC
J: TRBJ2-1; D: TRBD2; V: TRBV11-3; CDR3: CASSLGPSGRRDEQFF; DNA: TGTGCCAGCAGCTTAGGCCCCAGCGGGAGGAGGGATGAGCAGTTCTTC
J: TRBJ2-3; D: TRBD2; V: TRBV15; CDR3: CATSGDGGGDTQYF; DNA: TGTGCCACCAGCGGGGACGGGGGGGGAGATACGCAGTATTTT
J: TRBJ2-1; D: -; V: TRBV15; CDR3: CATSTGTYSYNEQFF; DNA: TGTGCCACCAGCACGGGGACTTACTCCTACAATGAGCAGTTCTTC
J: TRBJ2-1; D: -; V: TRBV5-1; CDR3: CASSQGEGNEQFF; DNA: TGCGCCAGCAGCCAGGGCGAGGGCAATGAGCAGTTCTTC
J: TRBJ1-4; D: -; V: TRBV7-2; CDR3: CASSPAGLGEKLFF; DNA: TGTGCCAGCAGCCCCGCAGGGCTAGGGGAAAAACTGTTTTTT
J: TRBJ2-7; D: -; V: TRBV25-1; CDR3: CASSELVDYEQYF; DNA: TGTGCCAGCAGTGAATTGGTGGACTACGAGCAGTACTTC
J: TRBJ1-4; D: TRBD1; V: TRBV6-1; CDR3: CASQTGTENEKLFF; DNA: TGTGCCAGCCAAACCGGGACAGAAAATGAAAAACTGTTTTTT
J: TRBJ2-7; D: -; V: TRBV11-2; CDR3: CASSPDLVEQYF; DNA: TGTGCCAGCAGCCCGGACTTGGTGGAGCAGTACTTC
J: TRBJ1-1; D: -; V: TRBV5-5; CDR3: CASSLGGPPNTEAFF; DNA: TGTGCCAGCAGCTTGGGAGGGCCACCGAACACTGAAGCTTTCTTT